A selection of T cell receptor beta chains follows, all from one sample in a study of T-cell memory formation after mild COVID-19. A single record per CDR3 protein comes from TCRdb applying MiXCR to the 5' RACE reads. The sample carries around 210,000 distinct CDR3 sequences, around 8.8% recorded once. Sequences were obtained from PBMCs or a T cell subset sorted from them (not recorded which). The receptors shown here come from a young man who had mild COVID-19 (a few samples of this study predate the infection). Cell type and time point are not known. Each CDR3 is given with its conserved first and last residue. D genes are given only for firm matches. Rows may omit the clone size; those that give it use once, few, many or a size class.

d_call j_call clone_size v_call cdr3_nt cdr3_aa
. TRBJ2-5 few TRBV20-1 TGCAGTGCTGGACAGCCTCCCCACCAAGAGACCCAGTACTTC CSAGQPPHQETQYF
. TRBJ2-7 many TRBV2 TGTGCCAGCGGGGAGGCGACGGGCGCCTACGAGCAGTACTTC CASGEATGAYEQYF
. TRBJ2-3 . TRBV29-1 TGCAGCGTTGAATCGGGGGCCGATACGCAGTATTTT CSVESGADTQYF
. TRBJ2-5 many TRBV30 TGTGCCTGGAGTGTAACCGAAGAGACCCAGTACTTC CAWSVTEETQYF
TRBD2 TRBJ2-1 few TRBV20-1 TGCAGTGCTAGGTTAGCGGGGGGCCCCAGCTCCTACAATGAGCAGTTCTTC CSARLAGGPSSYNEQFF
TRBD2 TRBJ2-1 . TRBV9 TGTGCCAGCAGCGGGGGACTAGCGGTAAATGAGCAGTTCTTC CASSGGLAVNEQFF
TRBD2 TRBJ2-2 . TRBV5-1 TGCGCCAGCAGCGGTGGGACTAGCGAACAGAGCGGGGAGCTGTTTTTT CASSGGTSEQSGELFF
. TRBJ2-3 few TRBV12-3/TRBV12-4 TGTGCCAGCAGCTCAAGGGCAACGGGGGTCCCAGATACGCAGTATTTT CASSSRATGVPDTQYF
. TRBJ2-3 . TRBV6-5 TGTGCCAGCATGGCTGGCACAGATACGCAGTATTTT CASMAGTDTQYF
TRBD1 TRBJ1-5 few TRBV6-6 TGTGCCAGCAGCTCCGGGACAGGGCAACAGCCCCAGCATTTT CASSSGTGQQPQHF
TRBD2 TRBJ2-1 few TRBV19 TGTGCCAGTAGTACGCGGGGGTCTAACTCCTACAATGAGCAGTTCTTC CASSTRGSNSYNEQFF
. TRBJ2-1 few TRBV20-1 TGCAGTGCTCTGGGGGCGGATGAGCAGTTCTTC CSALGADEQFF
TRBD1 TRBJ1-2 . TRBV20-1 TGCAGTGCTAGAGTTCCGGGACAGGGGGCCTGCACCTTC CSARVPGQGACTF
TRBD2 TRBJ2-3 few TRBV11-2 TGTGCCAGCAGCTTAGGAGGGACTAGCGGACGCACAGATACGCAGTATTTT CASSLGGTSGRTDTQYF